Listed below are T cell receptor beta chains from one sample, sequenced in a study of blood T cell repertoires in COVID-19. Sequencing used immunoSEQ multiplex PCR; TCRdb keeps in-frame clones, though not all of them. This repertoire shows more than 300,000 clones, 80% to 90% found once; its top ten account for roughly 2%. The sequencing sample was made of PBMCs or T cells enriched from blood (not recorded which). Receptor source: a man aged 35 to 55 in a cohort exposed to, infected with or recovered from COVID-19 (not recorded which). Each CDR3 is given with its conserved first and last residue. The order of the fields is CDR3 DNA, CDR3 protein, V gene, D gene, clone size, J gene. D genes are given only for firm matches. Clone size, where shown, is once, few, many, or a class for clones that have expanded.

TGTGCCAGCAGTAGCGGGGTCTACGAGCAGTACTTC,CASSSGVYEQYF,TRBV2,TRBD2,once,TRBJ2-7
TGTGCCAGTAGTTCCCGGACAGGGCTGGAGACCCAGTACTTC,CASSSRTGLETQYF,TRBV19,TRBD1,NA,TRBJ2-5
TGTGCCTGGAGTGTACGGCAGGCAAGTGAGCAGTTCTTC,CAWSVRQASEQFF,TRBV30,NA,NA,TRBJ2-1
TGTGCCACCAGTGAACTAGGGACTAGCGGGACCTACGAGCAGTACTTC,CATSELGTSGTYEQYF,TRBV24-1,TRBD2,NA,TRBJ2-7
TGTGCCAGCAGCCCGACGGACAGATCCTACGAGCAGTACTTC,CASSPTDRSYEQYF,TRBV9,NA,NA,TRBJ2-7
TGTGCCAGCAGCGTAGAGGCGACAGGGGGCCGGGAGCAGTTCTTC,CASSVEATGGREQFF,TRBV9,TRBD1,few,TRBJ2-1
TGCGCCAGCAGCTTGTGGTTTCCTCCTAACTACAATGAGCAGTTCTTC,CASSLWFPPNYNEQFF,TRBV5-1,NA,NA,TRBJ2-1
TGCGCCAGCAGCCGGGACAGGGGAAACACCATATATTTT,CASSRDRGNTIYF,TRBV4-1,TRBD1,NA,TRBJ1-3
TGCAGTGCTAGCGACAATGAGCAGTTCTTC,CSASDNEQFF,TRBV20-1,NA,NA,TRBJ2-1
TGTGCCAGCAGCCAAAGACTAGCGGGAGCCCGGGTTGAGCAGTTCTTC,CASSQRLAGARVEQFF,TRBV4-2,TRBD2,NA,TRBJ2-1
TGTGCCAGCAGATTGCTAGCGAGCTCCTACAATGAGCAGTTCTTC,CASRLLASSYNEQFF,TRBV2,NA,NA,TRBJ2-1
TGCGCCAGCAGCTTGACCGGGAGCGGGAACAATGAGCAGTTCTTC,CASSLTGSGNNEQFF,TRBV5-1,TRBD2,once,TRBJ2-1
TGCGCCAGCAGCCAAACACTAGTAGCGGAGACCCAGTACTTC,CASSQTLVAETQYF,TRBV5-1,NA,NA,TRBJ2-5
TGTGCCAGCAGTTTACGGGGACAGTATAATCAGCCCCAGCATTTT,CASSLRGQYNQPQHF,TRBV28,TRBD1,NA,TRBJ1-5
TGTGCCAGCAGCTTAGTTTTAAGCGGGAGCTCCAATGAGCAGTTCTTC,CASSLVLSGSSNEQFF,TRBV11-3,TRBD2,NA,TRBJ2-1
TGTGCCAGCAGCTCAGACACCGGACAGCCGGCAAGGGGCTACACCTTC,CASSSDTGQPARGYTF,TRBV27,NA,NA,TRBJ1-2
TGCGCCAGCAGTCAATTTCTACCGGGTGTAGAGCAGTACTTC,CASSQFLPGVEQYF,TRBV4-1,NA,NA,TRBJ2-7
TGCGCCAGCAGCGACGGCGGGAGCTCCTACAATGAGCAGTTCTTC,CASSDGGSSYNEQFF,TRBV5-1,TRBD2,NA,TRBJ2-1
TGTGCCAGTAGTGCAGACAGGGGGCGAGAGACCCAGTACTTC,CASSADRGRETQYF,TRBV19,TRBD1,NA,TRBJ2-5
TGTGCCTGGAGTCTGGGAGGGAGCCAGAAAGAGCAGTTCTTC,CAWSLGGSQKEQFF,TRBV30,TRBD2,NA,TRBJ2-1
TGTGCCTGGAGTGTCGGAGCGGGAGGGCCGCGCGAGCAGTACTTC,CAWSVGAGGPREQYF,TRBV30,TRBD2,NA,TRBJ2-7
TGCGCCAGCAGCTTTGAGGGGACTAGGGATTACAATGAGCAGTTCTTC,CASSFEGTRDYNEQFF,TRBV5-1,TRBD2,NA,TRBJ2-1
TGCGCCAGCAGCTTGGATGCGGGACTCAACAATGAGCAGTTCTTC,CASSLDAGLNNEQFF,TRBV5-1,NA,NA,TRBJ2-1
TGTGCCAGCAGTGAAACCGGGACAGGAACCACCGGGGAGCTGTTTTTT,CASSETGTGTTGELFF,TRBV2,TRBD1,NA,TRBJ2-2
TGTGCCAGCAGTACGTATCAACAGGGTCGGGATGCTTTCTTT,CASSTYQQGRDAFF,TRBV6-5,NA,NA,TRBJ1-1
TGTGCCAGCAGTTTAACCAGCGGGAGGGCGGAAGAGACCCAGTACTTC,CASSLTSGRAEETQYF,TRBV28,TRBD2,NA,TRBJ2-5
TGTGCCAGCACGAATCCAGGGGGCTCTGGAAACACCATATATTTT,CASTNPGGSGNTIYF,TRBV11-3,TRBD1,NA,TRBJ1-3
TGTGCCAGCAGCACCTCGAGGACTAGCGGCTACGAGCAGTACTTC,CASSTSRTSGYEQYF,TRBV27,TRBD2,NA,TRBJ2-7
TGTGCCAGCTCACCAGCCAGCGCCTACGAGCAGTACTTC,CASSPASAYEQYF,TRBV18,NA,NA,TRBJ2-7
TGTGCCAGCAGCCCCCAGGGATTCTCCTACGAGCAGTACTTC,CASSPQGFSYEQYF,TRBV7-8,NA,NA,TRBJ2-7
TGTGCCAGCAGGTACCCCCCCCTATCGAGGACAGTTGAAGCTTTCTTT,CASRYPPLSRTVEAFF,TRBV28,NA,NA,TRBJ1-1
TGTGCCAGCAGCTGGGGGACAGGGGCAGGCACCGGGGAGCTGTTTTTT,CASSWGTGAGTGELFF,TRBV5-4,TRBD1,NA,TRBJ2-2
TGCGCCAGCAGCTTGGCCAGCGGGAGCATCGGGGAGCTGTTTTTT,CASSLASGSIGELFF,TRBV5-1,TRBD2,NA,TRBJ2-2
TGTGCCAGCAGCTTTAAGGGGGAGGGTGAGCAGTACTTC,CASSFKGEGEQYF,TRBV7-4,NA,NA,TRBJ2-7
TGCGCCAGCAGCTTTATGACAGGGGATTCGGGTCATGGCTACACCTTC,CASSFMTGDSGHGYTF,TRBV5-1,TRBD1,NA,TRBJ1-2
TGTGCCAGCTCACCATTCAGCGGGAGGGATACCGGGGAGCTGTTTTTT,CASSPFSGRDTGELFF,TRBV18,TRBD2,NA,TRBJ2-2
TGTGCCAGCAGTTACACCGCCGAGAGCTCCTACGAGCAGTACTTC,CASSYTAESSYEQYF,TRBV6-2/TRBV6-3,NA,few,TRBJ2-7
TGTGCCAGCAGCGTAGGGGGCGGGAGAGGGGAGCTGTTTTTT,CASSVGGGRGELFF,TRBV9,TRBD2,few,TRBJ2-2
TGTGCCAGCAGGGAAGCGACTAGCGGAACCTACGAGCAGTACTTC,CASREATSGTYEQYF,TRBV2,TRBD2,NA,TRBJ2-7
TGTGCCAGCAGTGAACCGGGACACGGAGTTGGGGCCAACGTCCTGACTTTC,CASSEPGHGVGANVLTF,TRBV2,NA,NA,TRBJ2-6
TGTGCCAGCACCGAGACAGAAAATTCACCCCTCCACTTT,CASTETENSPLHF,TRBV6-5,NA,NA,TRBJ1-6
TGCAGCGTTGCCGAGACTTATAATTCACCCCTCCACTTT,CSVAETYNSPLHF,TRBV29-1,NA,NA,TRBJ1-6
TGTGCCAGCAGTGCCGGGGGGGCGCGGGAGACCCAGTACTTC,CASSAGGARETQYF,TRBV27,TRBD2,NA,TRBJ2-5
TGTGCCAGCAGTCCATCGGACACCTCTGGAAACACCATATATTTT,CASSPSDTSGNTIYF,TRBV6-5,NA,NA,TRBJ1-3
TGTGCCACCAGCAGAGGGGACAGCCTGAACTCTGGAAACACCATATATTTT,CATSRGDSLNSGNTIYF,TRBV15,TRBD1,NA,TRBJ1-3
TGTGCCAGCAGCCCCAGAGGGGGGGTCAATGAGCAGTTCTTC,CASSPRGGVNEQFF,TRBV11-2,NA,NA,TRBJ2-1
TGTGCCAGCAGTTCAAACCCGGGACTAGCGGGACCTGGGAACATTCAGTACTTC,CASSSNPGLAGPGNIQYF,TRBV5-5,TRBD2,NA,TRBJ2-4
TGTGCCAGCAGCCAAGATCTGAACAGGGGCTATGGCTACACCTTC,CASSQDLNRGYGYTF,TRBV14,TRBD1,NA,TRBJ1-2
TGTGCCAGCAGCGACCCGGGGAGGGGAGGAGAGACCCAGTACTTC,CASSDPGRGGETQYF,TRBV6-6,TRBD2,NA,TRBJ2-5
TGCGCCAGCAGCCAAGCCTACAGATTTAAGATGTACAATGAGCAGTTCTTC,CASSQAYRFKMYNEQFF,TRBV4-1,NA,NA,TRBJ2-1
TGTGCCAGCAGCTTAATGGAGGGGGCGGGTGGCTACACCTTC,CASSLMEGAGGYTF,TRBV7-9,TRBD1,NA,TRBJ1-2
TGTGCCAGCAGTGAAGGGGGAGGGTTCTCGTATCAGAACACTGAAGCTTTCTTT,CASSEGGGFSYQNTEAFF,TRBV6-1,NA,NA,TRBJ1-1
TGTGCCAGCAGCCCCGACAGGGGGGTCTACAATGAGCAGTTCTTC,CASSPDRGVYNEQFF,TRBV3-1/TRBV3-2,TRBD1,NA,TRBJ2-1
TGTGCCATCAGTGAGGGGCCAGGGTTAGCCCTCCACTTT,CAISEGPGLALHF,TRBV10-3,NA,NA,TRBJ1-6
TGTGCCAGCAGCCTCAATCCGACCGGGACAGGAGGCAAAGAGACCCAGTACTTC,CASSLNPTGTGGKETQYF,TRBV11-2,TRBD1,NA,TRBJ2-5